The sequence of this TCR beta chain was determined in a study of blood T cell repertoires in COVID-19. This clone was counted ten times or more. The CDR3 consists of 14 residues. Germline CDR1 and CDR2: MNHNS and SASEGT. The V end was cut by 1 base, the J end by 10 bases, with 14 bases between. Libraries were prepared by immunoSEQ multiplex PCR; TCRdb keeps only in-frame clonotypes and omits some of them. The sample consists of roughly 380,000 clones, roughly 87% of them appearing once. The study assigned cohorts using participant-reported clinical history. The chain employs TRBV6-1 and TRBJ2-1; tentative D call: TRBD2 (5 bases). The receptor was derived from a woman aged 25 to 39 who had recovered from COVID-19. Sequencing used PBMCs or T cells enriched from blood (not recorded which). CDR3 loop: CASSEGPGEREQFF. The CDR3 nucleotides are TGTGCCAGCAGTGAAGGTCCTGGAGAGCGGGAGCAGTTCTTC.